This TCR beta chain was documented in a study of T cell responses to AZD1222 COVID-19 vaccine. Regarding the study as a whole: Females made up more of the donors, who were largely white British, and clonal diversity may have come out too low.

Repertoires were generated with immunoSEQ multiplex PCR, while TCRdb's copy carries only in-frame clones and drops some. The table lists some 82,000 clones, just under 90% of them singletons. To note about this clone: Its antigen remains unidentified.

The sample in question was peripheral blood, obtained on day 0 of AZD1222 vaccination. The clonotype was recovered from an adult in good health.

The CDR3 DNA reads TGTGCCAGCTCACCTCTCGGGGACACCTATGGCTACACCTTC. Its protein is CASSPLGDTYGYTF. The chain combines TRBV18 with TRBJ1-2; maybe TRBD1 (6 bases). The V and J ends lost 3 bases and 4 bases respectively, with 12 bases between them. In germline, CDR1 is KGHSH, CDR2 LQKENI. The CDR3 extends over 14 amino acids.